The sequence of this T cell receptor (beta chain) was determined in a study of blood T cell repertoires in COVID-19. Across the whole study: Samples of COVID-19 (acute and convalescent) were obtained from the United States, Italy and Spain.

The V segment lost 0 bases and the J segment 7 bases; nucleotides outside the gene matches: 4. Germline V gives CDR1 SGHRS, CDR2 YFSETQ. The length of the CDR3 is 15 residues. As handled by the study authors: The authors estimated nucleated cell counts from reference gene primer amplification. Profiling relied on immunoSEQ multiplex PCR, and the TCRdb table lists in-frame clones only, not all of them. The DNA was the basis for D and trimming; V, J and clone size are from that table. The sample consists of 150,000 to 200,000 clones, 86% of them appearing once. The chain carries TRBV5-1 and TRBJ2-1; 10 bases fit TRBD2. The receptor's source is a woman in her forties in a cohort exposed to, infected with or recovered from COVID-19 (not recorded which). What was sequenced was PBMCs or T cells enriched from blood (not recorded which). CDR3 bases: TGCGCCAGCAGCTTGGCTAGCGGGAGTCGAAATGAGCAGTTCTTC. Its translation is CASSLASGSRNEQFF. The full variable domain, rest sourced from reference TRBV5-1 and TRBJ2-1, is KAGVTQTPRYLIKTRGQQVTLSCSPISGHRSVSWYQQTPGQGLQFLFEYFSETQRNKGNFPGRFSGRQFSNSRSEMNVSTLELGDSALYLCASSLASGSRNEQFFGPGTRLTVL.